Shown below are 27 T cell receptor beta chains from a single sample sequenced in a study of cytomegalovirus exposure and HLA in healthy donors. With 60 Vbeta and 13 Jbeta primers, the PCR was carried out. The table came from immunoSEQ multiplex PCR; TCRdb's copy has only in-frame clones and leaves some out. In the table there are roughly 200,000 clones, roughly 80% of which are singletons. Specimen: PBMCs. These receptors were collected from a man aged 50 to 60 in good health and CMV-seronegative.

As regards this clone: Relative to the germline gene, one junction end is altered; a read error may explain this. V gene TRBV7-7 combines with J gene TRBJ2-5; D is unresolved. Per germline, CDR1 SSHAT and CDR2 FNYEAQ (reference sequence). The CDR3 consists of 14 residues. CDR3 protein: CASTNQQYQETQYF. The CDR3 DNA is TGTGCTAGCACCAACCAACAGTACCAAGAGACCCAGTACTTC.

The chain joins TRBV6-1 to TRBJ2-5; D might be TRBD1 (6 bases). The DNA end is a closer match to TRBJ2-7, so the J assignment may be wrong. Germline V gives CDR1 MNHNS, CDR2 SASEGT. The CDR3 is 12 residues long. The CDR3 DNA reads TGTGCCAGCTCTGGGGACACCTACGAGCAGTACTTC. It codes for CASSGDTYEQYF.

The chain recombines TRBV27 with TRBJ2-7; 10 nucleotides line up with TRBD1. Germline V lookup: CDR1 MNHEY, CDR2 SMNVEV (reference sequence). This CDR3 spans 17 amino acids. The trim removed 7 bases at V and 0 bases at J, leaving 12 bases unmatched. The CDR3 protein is CASTGETGGSSSYEQYF. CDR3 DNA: TGTGCCAGCACCGGCGAGACAGGGGGCTCAAGCTCCTACGAGCAGTACTTC.

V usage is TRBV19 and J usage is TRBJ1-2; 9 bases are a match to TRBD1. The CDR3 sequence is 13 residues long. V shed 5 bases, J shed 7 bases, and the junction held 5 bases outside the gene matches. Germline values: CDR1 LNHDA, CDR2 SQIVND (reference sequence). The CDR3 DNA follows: TGTGCCAGTAGTGCCCGGGACAGGGTTGGCTACACCTTC. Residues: CASSARDRVGYTF.

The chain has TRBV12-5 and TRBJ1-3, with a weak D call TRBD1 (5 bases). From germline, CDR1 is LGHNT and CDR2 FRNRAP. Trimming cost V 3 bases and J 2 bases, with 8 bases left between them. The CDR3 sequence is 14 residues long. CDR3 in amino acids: CASGFGGAGNTIYF. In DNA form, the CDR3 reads TGTGCTAGTGGTTTCGGGGGGGCTGGAAACACCATATATTTT.

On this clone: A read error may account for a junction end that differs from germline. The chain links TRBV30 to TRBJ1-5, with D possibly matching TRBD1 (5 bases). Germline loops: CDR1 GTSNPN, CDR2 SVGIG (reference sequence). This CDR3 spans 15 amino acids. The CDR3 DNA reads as TGTGCCCGGAGTGTACGGGGGTTGATTGGTCAGCCCCAGCATTTT. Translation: CARSVRGLIGQPQHF. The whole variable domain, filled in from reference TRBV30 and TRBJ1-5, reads SQTIHQWPATLVQPVGSPLSLECTVEGTSNPNLYWYRQAAGRGLQLLFYSVGIGQISSEVPQNLSASRPQDRQFILSSKKLLLSDSGFYLCARSVRGLIGQPQHFGDGTRLSIL.

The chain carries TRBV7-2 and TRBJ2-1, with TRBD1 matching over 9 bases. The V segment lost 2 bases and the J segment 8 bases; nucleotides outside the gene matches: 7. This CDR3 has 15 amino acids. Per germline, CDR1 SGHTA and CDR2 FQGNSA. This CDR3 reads CASSLPRTGVYEQFF. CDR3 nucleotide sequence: TGTGCCAGCAGCTTACCCCGGACAGGGGTGTATGAGCAGTTCTTC. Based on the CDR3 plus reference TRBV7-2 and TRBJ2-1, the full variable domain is GAGVSQSPSNKVTEKGKDVELRCDPISGHTALYWYRQSLGQGLEFLIYFQGNSAPDKSGLPSDRFSAERTGGSVSTLTIQRTQQEDSAVYLCASSLPRTGVYEQFFGPGTRLTVL.

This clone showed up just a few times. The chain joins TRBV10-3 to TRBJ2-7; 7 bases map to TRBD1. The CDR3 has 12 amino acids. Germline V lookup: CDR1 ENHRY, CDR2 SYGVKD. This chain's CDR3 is CAISDPGTEVSV. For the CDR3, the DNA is TGTGCCATCAGTGACCCCGGGACAGAGGTATCGGTC.

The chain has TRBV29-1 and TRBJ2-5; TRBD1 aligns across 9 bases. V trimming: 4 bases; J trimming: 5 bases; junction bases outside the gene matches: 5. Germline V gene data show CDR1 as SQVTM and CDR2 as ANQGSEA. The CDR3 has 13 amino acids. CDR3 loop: CSVVQGAQETQYF. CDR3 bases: TGCAGCGTTGTACAGGGGGCGCAGGAGACCCAGTACTTC.

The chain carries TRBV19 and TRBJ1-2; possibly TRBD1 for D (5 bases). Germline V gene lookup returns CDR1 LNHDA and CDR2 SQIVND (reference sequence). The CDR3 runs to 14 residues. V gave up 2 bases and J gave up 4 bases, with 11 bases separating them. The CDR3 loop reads CASSIQGGSYGYTF. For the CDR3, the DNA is TGTGCCAGTAGTATACAGGGAGGAAGCTATGGCTACACCTTC.

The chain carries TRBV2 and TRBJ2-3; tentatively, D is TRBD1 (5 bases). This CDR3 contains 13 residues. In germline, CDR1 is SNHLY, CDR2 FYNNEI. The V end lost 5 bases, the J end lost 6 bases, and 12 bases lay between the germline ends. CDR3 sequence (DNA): TGTGCCAGCAGTCGCAGGGATTGGGATACGCAGTATTTT. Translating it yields CASSRRDWDTQYF.

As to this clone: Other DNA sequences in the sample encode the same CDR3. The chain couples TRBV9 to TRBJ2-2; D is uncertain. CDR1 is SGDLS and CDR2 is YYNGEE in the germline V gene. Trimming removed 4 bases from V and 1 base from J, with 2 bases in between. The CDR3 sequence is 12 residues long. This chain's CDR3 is CASSLNTGELFF. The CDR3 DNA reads TGTGCCAGCAGCCTGAACACCGGGGAGCTGTTTTTT.

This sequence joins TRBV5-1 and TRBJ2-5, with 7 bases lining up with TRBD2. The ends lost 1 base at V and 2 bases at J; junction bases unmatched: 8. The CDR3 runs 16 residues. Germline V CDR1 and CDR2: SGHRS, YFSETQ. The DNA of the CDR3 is TGCGCCAGCAGCTTGATGGGGGGGAAGCTTCAAGAGACCCAGTACTTC. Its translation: CASSLMGGKLQETQYF.

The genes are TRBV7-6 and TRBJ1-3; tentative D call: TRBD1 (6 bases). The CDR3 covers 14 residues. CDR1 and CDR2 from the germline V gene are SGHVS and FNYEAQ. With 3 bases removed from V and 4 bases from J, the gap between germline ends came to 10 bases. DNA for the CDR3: TGTGCCAGCAGCTTGGCAGGGGTCGGAAACACCATATATTTT. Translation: CASSLAGVGNTIYF.

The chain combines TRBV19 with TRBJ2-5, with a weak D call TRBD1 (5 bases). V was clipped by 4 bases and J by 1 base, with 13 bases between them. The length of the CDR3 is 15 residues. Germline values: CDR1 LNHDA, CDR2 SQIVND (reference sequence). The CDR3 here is CASSTTSTAQETQYF. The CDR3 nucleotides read TGTGCCAGTAGTACTACCTCGACAGCCCAAGAGACCCAGTACTTC.

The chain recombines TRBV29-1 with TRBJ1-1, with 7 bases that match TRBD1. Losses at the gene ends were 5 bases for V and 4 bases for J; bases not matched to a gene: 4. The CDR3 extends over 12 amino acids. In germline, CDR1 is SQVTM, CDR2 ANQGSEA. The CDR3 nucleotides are TGCAGCGTTCATACAGGGGCCACTGAAGCTTTCTTT. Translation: CSVHTGATEAFF.

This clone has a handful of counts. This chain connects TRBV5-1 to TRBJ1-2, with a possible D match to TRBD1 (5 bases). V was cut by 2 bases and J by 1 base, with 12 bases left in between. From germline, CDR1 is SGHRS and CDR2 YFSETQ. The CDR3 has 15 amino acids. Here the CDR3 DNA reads TGCGCCAGCAGCTTCGGAAGGGGAAATAACTATGGCTACACCTTC. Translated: CASSFGRGNNYGYTF.

The CDR3 spells CASSRYRNEQFF. The CDR3, as DNA: TGCGCCAGCAGCCGCTACAGGAATGAGCAGTTCTTC. The genes are TRBV4-3 and TRBJ2-1; possible D gene TRBD1, 5 bases. The CDR3 spans 12 residues. Germline V gives CDR1 LGHNA, CDR2 YSLEER. Deletions cut 4 bases from V and 7 bases from J, with 8 bases between.

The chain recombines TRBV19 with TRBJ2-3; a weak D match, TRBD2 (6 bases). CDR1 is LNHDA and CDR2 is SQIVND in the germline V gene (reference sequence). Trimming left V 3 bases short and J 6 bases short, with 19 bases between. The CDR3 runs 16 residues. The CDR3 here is CASSIAGTFHRDTQYF. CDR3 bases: TGTGCCAGTAGTATTGCCGGGACTTTCCATCGGGATACGCAGTATTTT.

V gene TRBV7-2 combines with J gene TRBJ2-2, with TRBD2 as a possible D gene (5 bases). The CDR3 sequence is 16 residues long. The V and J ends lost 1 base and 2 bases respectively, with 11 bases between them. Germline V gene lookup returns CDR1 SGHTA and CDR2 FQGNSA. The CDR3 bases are TGTGCCAGCAGCTTAGGTCTTAGCGCCAACACCGGGGAGCTGTTTTTT. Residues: CASSLGLSANTGELFF.

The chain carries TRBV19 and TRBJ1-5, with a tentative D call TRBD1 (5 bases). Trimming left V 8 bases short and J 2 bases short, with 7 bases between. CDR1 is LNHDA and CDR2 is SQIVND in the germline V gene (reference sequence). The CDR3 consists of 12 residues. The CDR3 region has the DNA TGTGCCAGTGCGGGGGGCAATCAGCCCCAGCATTTT. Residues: CASAGGNQPQHF.

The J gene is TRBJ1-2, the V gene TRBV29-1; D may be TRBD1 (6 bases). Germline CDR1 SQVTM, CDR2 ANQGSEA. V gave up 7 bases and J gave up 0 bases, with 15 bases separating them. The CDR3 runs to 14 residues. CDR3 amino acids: CSGYRGGTNYGYTF. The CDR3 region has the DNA TGCAGCGGCTACCGAGGGGGTACTAACTATGGCTACACCTTC.

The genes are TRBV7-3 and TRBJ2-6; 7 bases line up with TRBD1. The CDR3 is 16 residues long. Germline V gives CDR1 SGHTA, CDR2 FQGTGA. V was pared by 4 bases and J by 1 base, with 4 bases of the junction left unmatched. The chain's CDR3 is CASSSSRGSGANVLTF. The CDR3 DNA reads TGTGCCAGCAGCTCAAGCAGGGGGTCTGGGGCCAACGTCCTGACTTTC.

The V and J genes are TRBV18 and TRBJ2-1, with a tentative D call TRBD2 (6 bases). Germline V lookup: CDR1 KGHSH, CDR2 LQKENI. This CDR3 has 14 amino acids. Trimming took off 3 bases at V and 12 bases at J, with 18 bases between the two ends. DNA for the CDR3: TGTGCCAGCTCACCGCCCTCGACTAGTCGTGCGCAGTTCTTC. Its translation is CASSPPSTSRAQFF.

CDR3 amino acids: CASTPRGWKLFF. In DNA form, the CDR3 reads TGTGCCAGCACCCCCAGGGGTTGGAAACTGTTTTTT. This rearrangement joins TRBV28 to TRBJ1-4; the D gene is possibly TRBD1 (6 bases). Germline CDR1 and CDR2: MDHEN and SYDVKM. V gave up 7 bases and J gave up 11 bases, with 14 bases separating them. The CDR3 has 12 residues. The full variable domain, its missing parts supplied by reference TRBV28 and TRBJ1-4, is DVKVTQSSRYLVKRTGEKVFLECVQDMDHENMFWYRQDPGLGLRLIYFSYDVKMKEKGDIPEGYSVSREKKERFSLILESASTNQTSMYLCASTPRGWKLFFGSGTQLSVL.

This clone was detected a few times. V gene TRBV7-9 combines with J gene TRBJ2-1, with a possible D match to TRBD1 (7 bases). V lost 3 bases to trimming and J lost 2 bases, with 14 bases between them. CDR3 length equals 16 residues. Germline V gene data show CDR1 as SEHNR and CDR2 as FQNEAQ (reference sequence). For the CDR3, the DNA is TGTGCCAGCAGCTTGGCCGGCGGGACAGCCTACAATGAGCAGTTCTTC. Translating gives CASSLAGGTAYNEQFF.

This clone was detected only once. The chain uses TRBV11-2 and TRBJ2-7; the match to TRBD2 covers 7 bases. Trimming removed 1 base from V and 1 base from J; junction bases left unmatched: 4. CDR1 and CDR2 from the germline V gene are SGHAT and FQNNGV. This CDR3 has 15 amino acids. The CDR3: CASSLAGGPSYEQYF. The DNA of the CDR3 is TGTGCCAGCAGCTTAGCGGGGGGACCTTCCTACGAGCAGTACTTC.